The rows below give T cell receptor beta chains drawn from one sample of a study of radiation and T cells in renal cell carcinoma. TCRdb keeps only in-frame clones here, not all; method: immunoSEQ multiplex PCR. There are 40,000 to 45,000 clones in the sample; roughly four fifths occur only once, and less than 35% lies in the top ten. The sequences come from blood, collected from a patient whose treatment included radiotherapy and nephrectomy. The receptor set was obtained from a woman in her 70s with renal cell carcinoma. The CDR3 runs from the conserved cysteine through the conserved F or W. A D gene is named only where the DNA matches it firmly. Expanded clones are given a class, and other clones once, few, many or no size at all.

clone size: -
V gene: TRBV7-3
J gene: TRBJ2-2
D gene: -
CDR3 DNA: TGTGCCAGCACCTCGGGCCGCCGCGGGACCGGGGAGCTGTTTTTT
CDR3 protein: CASTSGRRGTGELFF

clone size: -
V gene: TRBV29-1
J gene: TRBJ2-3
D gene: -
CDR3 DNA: TGCAGCGTGACTCCCATCGGGCACACAGATACGCAGTATTTT
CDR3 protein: CSVTPIGHTDTQYF

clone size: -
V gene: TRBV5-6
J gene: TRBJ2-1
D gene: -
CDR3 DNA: TGTGCCAGCAGCTTTCGGGGCCCCTTCTACAATGAGCAGTTCTTC
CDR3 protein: CASSFRGPFYNEQFF

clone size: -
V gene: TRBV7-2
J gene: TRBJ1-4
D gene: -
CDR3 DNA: TGTGCCAGCAGCTTACTTGCGCAGACTAATGAAAAACTGTTTTTT
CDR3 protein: CASSLLAQTNEKLFF

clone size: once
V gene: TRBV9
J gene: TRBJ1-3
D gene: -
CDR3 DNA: TGTGCCAGCTCGGGTGGAAACACCATATATTTT
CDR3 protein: CASSGGNTIYF

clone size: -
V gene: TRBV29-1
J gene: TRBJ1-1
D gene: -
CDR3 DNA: TGCAGCGTTGAATACAGGGCGGTTGCTGAAGCTTTCTTT
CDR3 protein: CSVEYRAVAEAFF

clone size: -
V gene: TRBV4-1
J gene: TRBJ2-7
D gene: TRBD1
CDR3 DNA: TGCGCCAGCAGCCAAGGTGGGACAGGGAAGTACGAGCAGTACTTC
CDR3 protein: CASSQGGTGKYEQYF

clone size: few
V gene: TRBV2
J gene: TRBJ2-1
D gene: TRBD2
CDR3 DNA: TGTGCCAGCGGGGGGGACTCCCGGTTGGGCAATGAGCAGTTCTTC
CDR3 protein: CASGGDSRLGNEQFF

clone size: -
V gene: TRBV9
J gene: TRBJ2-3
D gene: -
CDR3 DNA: TGTGCCAGCAGTGCCTTTTTAGCGGTCACAGATACGCAGTATTTT
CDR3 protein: CASSAFLAVTDTQYF

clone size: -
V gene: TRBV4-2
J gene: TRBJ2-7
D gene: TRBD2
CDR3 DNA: TGTGCCAGCAGCCCGAAGACTAGCGGGAGGGCGAAGGGGCCCGAGCAGTACTTC
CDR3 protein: CASSPKTSGRAKGPEQYF

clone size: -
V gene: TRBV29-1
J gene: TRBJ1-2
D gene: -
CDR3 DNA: TGCAGCGTTGAAGGGCCAGAGTATGGCTACACCTTC
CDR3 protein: CSVEGPEYGYTF

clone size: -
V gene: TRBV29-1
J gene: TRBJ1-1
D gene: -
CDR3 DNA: TGCAGCGTTGAAGATCCCGCAGGGTTAAGGAACACTGAAGCTTTCTTT
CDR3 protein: CSVEDPAGLRNTEAFF

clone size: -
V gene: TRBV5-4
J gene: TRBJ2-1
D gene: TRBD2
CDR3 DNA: TGTGCCAGCAGCCCGGGACTAGCGGGGGCCTCCTACAATGAGCAGTTCTTC
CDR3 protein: CASSPGLAGASYNEQFF

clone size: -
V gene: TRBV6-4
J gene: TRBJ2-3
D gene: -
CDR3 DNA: TGTGCCAGCAGTGACTCGGACCAGGGAGGTACAGATACGCAGTATTTT
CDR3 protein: CASSDSDQGGTDTQYF

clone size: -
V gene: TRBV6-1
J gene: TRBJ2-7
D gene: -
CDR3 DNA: TGTGCCAGCAGTGAAACGGGTCGCGAGCAGTACTTC
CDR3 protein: CASSETGREQYF

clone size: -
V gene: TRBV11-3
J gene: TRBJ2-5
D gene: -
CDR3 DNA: TGTGCCAGCAGCTTAGGGCGGGGTCAAGAGACCCAGTACTTC
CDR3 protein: CASSLGRGQETQYF

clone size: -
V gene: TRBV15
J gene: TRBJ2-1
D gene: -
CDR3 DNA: TGTGCCACCAGCAGAGTTCAAAACTCCTACAATGAGCAGTTCTTC
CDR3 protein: CATSRVQNSYNEQFF

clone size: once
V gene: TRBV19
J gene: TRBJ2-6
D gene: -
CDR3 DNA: TGTGCCAGTACGAGAGGGGCTGGGGCCAACGTCCTGACTTTC
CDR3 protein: CASTRGAGANVLTF

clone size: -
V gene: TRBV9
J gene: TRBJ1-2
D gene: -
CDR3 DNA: TGTGCCAGCAGCGCAGACGGGACTGACTTATTAGGGTACACCTTC
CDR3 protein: CASSADGTDLLGYTF

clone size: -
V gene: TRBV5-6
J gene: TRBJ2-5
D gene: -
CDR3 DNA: TGTGCCAGCACTTACGGTCTAGGGATACAAGAGACCCAGTACTTC
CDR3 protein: CASTYGLGIQETQYF

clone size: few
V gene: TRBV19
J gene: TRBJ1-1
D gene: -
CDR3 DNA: TGTGCCACTTCGCGGAGGGGGACTGAAGCTTTCTTT
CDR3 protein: CATSRRGTEAFF

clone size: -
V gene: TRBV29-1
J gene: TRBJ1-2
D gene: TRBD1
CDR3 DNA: TGCAGCGTTGGACCTGACAGGGGGCGAGACTATGGCTACACCTTC
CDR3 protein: CSVGPDRGRDYGYTF